This T cell receptor (beta chain) was recorded in a study of cytomegalovirus exposure and HLA in healthy donors. Study-wide results and limits: A later analysis linked a missense variant in DCLRE1C to the trimming of TCR beta V and J genes. HLA alleles showed associations with 16,951 TCR beta sequences in a later analysis, at a 0.05 false discovery rate. It was reported that TCR beta sequences correctly inferred the HLA-A and HLA-B alleles for most subjects. Available immune exposure information was restricted to CMV serostatus only.

CDR1 is LNHDA, CDR2 SQIVND, per germline (reference sequence). Trimming cost V 8 bases and J 7 bases, with 14 bases left between them. The CDR3 has 12 amino acids. Use of 60 Vbeta and 13 Jbeta primers characterized the PCR. Sequencing used immunoSEQ multiplex PCR; TCRdb keeps in-frame clones, though not all of them. The repertoire holds about 180,000 clones, with around 84% as singletons. Note on this clone: Its antigen is not known.

The sequence was collected from a boy aged 2 to 9 in good health and CMV-seronegative. Sample: PBMCs. This rearrangement joins TRBV19 to TRBJ1-1, with D possibly being TRBD1 (5 bases). The CDR3 bases are TGTGCCAGTCGATTCACGGGACTTGAAGCTTTCTTT. Translating gives CASRFTGLEAFF.